These T cell receptor beta chains were read from a single sample in a study of CD8 T cells in Susac syndrome. TCRdb processed the immunoSEQ multiplex PCR reads anew with MiXCR; each CDR3 protein has one entry. The data show some 240,000 distinct CDR3 sequences, less than 96% seen once. Sequenced sample: CD4+ T cells from PBMCs. The origin of the receptors is a human donor with Susac syndrome. The CDR3 runs from the conserved cysteine through the conserved F or W. A D gene is named only where the DNA matches it firmly. Clone size is stated in some rows and not others, as once, few, many or a class when expanded.

TRBV7-7	TRBJ2-1	.	.	TGTGCTAGCAGCTTAGAAGGCGTAACGGATAGGCAGTTCTTC	CASSLEGVTDRQFF
TRBV7-9	TRBJ2-2	.	.	TGTGCCAGCAGCCGCGATGACAAAGACTCCCGGGAGCTGTTTTTT	CASSRDDKDSRELFF
TRBV27	TRBJ2-3	.	.	TGTGCCAGCAGTTTATACCCGGAGGGTGGCACAGATACGCAGTATTTT	CASSLYPEGGTDTQYF
TRBV27	TRBJ2-3	.	once	TGTGCCAGCGGGGAACGGGAGGGGGCCGCAGATACGCAGTATTTT	CASGEREGAADTQYF
TRBV27	TRBJ1-2	.	.	TGTGCCAGCAGTTTTTCGGGGGGGCTAGACTATGGCTACACCTTC	CASSFSGGLDYGYTF
TRBV7-9	TRBJ2-7	TRBD2	.	TGTGCCAGCAGCTCCCCCAGACTAGCGGAGTCCTACGAGCAGTACTTC	CASSSPRLAESYEQYF
TRBV4-1	TRBJ1-2	TRBD1	.	TGCGCCAGCAGCCTACGACAGGGTGAGGGCTACGGCTACACCTTC	CASSLRQGEGYGYTF
TRBV27	TRBJ2-2	.	.	TGTGCCAGCACCCCCGGCAGGGCGGGCACCGGGGAGCTGTTTTTT	CASTPGRAGTGELFF
TRBV6-4	TRBJ2-3	TRBD2	.	TGTGCCAGCAGTCTAGCGGGAAGGGCAGATACGCAGTATTTT	CASSLAGRADTQYF
TRBV29-1	TRBJ2-7	.	.	TGCAGCGTAGGAAACCACGTCCACGAGCAGTACTTC	CSVGNHVHEQYF
TRBV5-1	TRBJ2-6	.	.	TGCGCCAGCAGCGTGAAAGGTGGGGCCAACGTCCTGACTTTC	CASSVKGGANVLTF
TRBV29-1	TRBJ2-7	TRBD2	.	TGCAGCGTTGGCGGGGGGGGCCTCGAGCAGTACTTC	CSVGGGGLEQYF
TRBV6-4	TRBJ1-5	.	.	TGTGCCAGCAGTGACGAGTATAGCAATCAGCCCCAGCATTTT	CASSDEYSNQPQHF
TRBV7-9	TRBJ2-7	TRBD2	.	TGTGCCAGCAGCATCCTAGCGGAGTCCTACGAGCAGTACTTC	CASSILAESYEQYF
TRBV4-2	TRBJ1-1	TRBD1	.	TGTGCCAGCAGCCCACGGACAGGTACGAACACTGAAGCTTTCTTT	CASSPRTGTNTEAFF
TRBV28	TRBJ2-1	TRBD1	.	TGTGCCAGCAGCCTTTTCGGGAACAGGGGGCTTTACAATGAGCAGTTCTTC	CASSLFGNRGLYNEQFF
TRBV5-6	TRBJ1-3	.	.	TGTGCCAGCAGCTGGGGACCGGGCTCTGGAAACACCATATATTTT	CASSWGPGSGNTIYF